This T cell receptor (beta chain) was profiled in a study of cytomegalovirus exposure and HLA in healthy donors. Study-wide findings and caveats: Analysis was performed later, and it showed HLA-associated TCR beta chains to be more clonally expanded than equally common others.

Germline CDR1 is SNHLY and CDR2 is FYNNEI. V dropped 4 bases and J dropped 5; count of bases not matched to a gene: 8. The CDR3 spans 16 residues. PCR amplification relied on 60 Vbeta primers (plus 13 Jbeta primers). The assay was immunoSEQ multiplex PCR, and TCRdb's table has in-frame clones only and misses some. The ten most abundant clones cover 0.8% to 1% of a sample with 70,000 or so clones. As concerns this clone: The antigen is undetermined.

The V and J genes are TRBV2 and TRBJ2-5, with 12 nucleotides matching TRBD2. Specimen: PBMCs. This sequence was found in a boy younger than 18 in good health and CMV-seronegative. As DNA, the CDR3 is TGTGCCAGCAGTGCGCAGACTAGCGGGAGAGGTGAGACCCAGTACTTC. It specifies CASSAQTSGRGETQYF.